This paragraph covers one T cell receptor (beta chain) sequence. This clonotype occurred a few times. There is no known antigen for this receptor. No much larger clone exists at a distance of one base, and base qualities are not known. The data originate from a study of T cell repertoires in cytomegalovirus infection (dated by TCRdb to between 2018 and 2020). Study-level background: The peptide stimulations were aimed at well-studied HLA-B-restricted epitopes as well as recently identified HLA-C-restricted CMV epitopes, whose presentation resists viral immunomodulation. Donor HLA type was relevant to the analysis, as public TCR beta signatures indicated carriage of CMV infection together with the matching HLA type. What the work shows at the level of the full study, not this receptor alone: Carriers of CMV infection plus the relevant HLA type were discriminated by the cumulative frequency of public TCR beta family members in the study cohort and in an independent roughly 340-donor cohort. The ex vivo response was dominated by HLA-C-restricted CMV-specific TCR beta clonotypes, and the single most frequent clonotype in two of eight donors was supplied by these HLA-C-restricted clonotypes.

For sequencing, an Illumina HiSeq 1500 was employed. Starting from the raw public reads, TCRdb applied fastp trimming at Q25, assembled clones with MiXCR and retained in-frame beta chains. CDR3 protein duplicates are merged, each entry listing the most common genes and DNA. The sample table holds 400,000 to 600,000 distinct CDR3 sequences, of which under 55% were seen once. Roughly two fifths of the sample comes from the top ten. From cysteine to phenylalanine, the CDR3 is 16 amino acids long. The read is trimmed to its CDR3 DNA, 48 bases read in frame from base 1. CDR1 KGHDR and CDR2 SFDVKD were looked up in the germline V gene. V and J are trimmed by 3 bases and 3 bases, and the gene matches miss 6 bases of the junction. The intended sense of this specimen's treatment or condition label: in vitro stimulation with specific CMV peptide epitopes to enrich CMV-specific T cells.

This receptor chain uses TRBV24-1 and TRBJ2-7; 11 bases in the middle match TRBD1. Sequences were derived from cultured PBMCs, sampled from culture after CMV antigen stimulation. The clonotype comes from a human donor in good health (CMV status not recorded). Some clones in this sample may be carry-over from other donors' samples. The CDR3 in this case is CATSDPKDRGLYEQYF. The DNA sequence is as follows: TGTGCCACCAGTGATCCGAAGGACAGGGGGCTCTACGAGCAGTACTTC.